This TCR beta chain was documented in a study of blood T cell repertoires in COVID-19. Looking at the study overall: COVID-19 samples, acute and convalescent, were from the United States, Italy and Spain. In each case, the material was cDNA or gDNA derived from T cells, B-cell-depleted T cells, or PBMCs.

The authors' processing: The authors estimated nucleated cell counts from reference gene primer amplification. Sequenced by immunoSEQ multiplex PCR; TCRdb stores in-frame clones only, minus some. V, J and clone size reflect that table, while D and trimming were determined from the DNA. This sample yields almost 200,000 clones, of which around 90% are seen a single time; 7.5% to 10% belongs to the top ten. Participant ages covered roughly 18 to 90 years across 25 or so US areas. The CDR3 is 16 amino acids. Germline V lookup: CDR1 LGHDT, CDR2 YNNKEL (reference sequence). The V and J ends lost 5 bases and 3 bases, in that order; junction bases with no gene match: 13.

The sequenced material came from PBMCs or T cells enriched from blood (not recorded which). The V gene is TRBV3-1 (or the pseudogene TRBV3-2), the J gene TRBJ2-7; 7 nucleotides agree with TRBD2. This receptor was identified in a woman younger than 30 who had recovered from COVID-19. The CDR3 loop is CASSDSRAGVYYEQYF. Written as DNA, the CDR3 is TGTGCCAGCAGCGACTCCCGGGCGGGGGTTTACTACGAGCAGTACTTC.